The sequence of this TCR beta chain was determined in a study of radiotherapy plus CTLA-4 blockade in lung cancer. The repertoire was sequenced with immunoSEQ multiplex PCR; TCRdb's copy has only in-frame clones and lacks some. Counted here are more than 25,000 clones, around 80% occurring once; the ten biggest clones make up approximately 15%. The sequence derives from a human donor with non-small cell lung cancer that progressed on radiotherapy plus ipilimumab. This specimen was peripheral blood, taken from a patient treated with radiotherapy plus ipilimumab.

The CDR3 DNA reads TGTGCCAGCAGCAACCCCTGGCCAGCGGGCGCCTACAATGAGCAGTTCTTC. Translation gives CASSNPWPAGAYNEQFF. The V and J genes are TRBV21-1 and TRBJ2-1; TRBD2 is the table's D call, not checked against the DNA. TRBV21-1 corresponds to a pseudogene. The CDR3 length is 17 residues.